This passage covers 18 T cell receptor beta chains from one sample sequenced in a study of cytomegalovirus exposure and HLA in healthy donors. PCR primers comprised 60 Vbeta and 13 Jbeta primers. Sequencing used immunoSEQ multiplex PCR; TCRdb keeps in-frame clones, though not all of them. The data contain roughly 120,000 clones, roughly 65% of them singletons. The sample consisted of PBMCs. The receptor set was obtained from a man aged 35 to 55 in good health and CMV-seropositive.

This clone was found a few times. This chain uses TRBV7-3 with TRBJ2-2; 8 bases line up with TRBD1. V lost 2 bases and J lost 3; bases outside the gene matches: 14. Germline V gene lookup returns CDR1 SGHTA and CDR2 FQGTGA. The CDR3 covers 19 residues. The chain's CDR3 is CASSLAPRGLVGHTGELFF. The CDR3 coding sequence is TGTGCCAGCAGCTTAGCCCCCAGGGGGCTAGTAGGTCACACCGGGGAGCTGTTTTTT.

The chain is built from TRBV7-3 and TRBJ2-2; D call uncertain. Deletions cut 2 bases from V and 6 bases from J, with 4 bases between. CDR3 length equals 12 residues. CDR1 and CDR2 from the germline V gene are SGHTA and FQGTGA. CDR3 loop: CASSLPAGELFF. The CDR3 DNA reads as TGTGCCAGCAGCTTACCGGCCGGGGAGCTGTTTTTT. Supplemented by reference TRBV7-3 and TRBJ2-2, the full variable domain reads GAGVSQTPSNKVTEKGKYVELRCDPISGHTALYWYRQSLGQGPEFLIYFQGTGAADDSGLPNDRFFAVRPEGSVSTLKIQRTERGDSAVYLCASSLPAGELFFGEGSRLTVL.

This clone was detected only a few times. CDR3 sequence reads: CASSLRETQYF. The DNA for the CDR3 is TGTGCCAGCAGCTTACGGGAGACCCAGTACTTC. This chain connects TRBV13 to TRBJ2-5; no firm D call. Trimming pared 2 bases from V and 5 bases from J, leaving 3 bases between. The CDR3 contains 11 residues. From germline, CDR1 is PRHDT and CDR2 FYEKMQ (reference sequence).

CDR3 sequence: CASSQERQGYEQYF. As DNA, the CDR3 is TGTGCCAGCAGCCAAGAGAGGCAGGGGTACGAGCAGTACTTC. V gene TRBV4-2 combines with J gene TRBJ2-7; D is perhaps TRBD1 (6 bases). V dropped 0 bases and J dropped 4 bases, with 10 bases sitting between them. This CDR3 contains 14 residues. In germline, CDR1 is LGHNA, CDR2 YNFKEQ.

This clone was recorded a few times. The chain joins TRBV29-1 to TRBJ2-1, with TRBD2 matching over 11 bases. CDR1 and CDR2 from the germline V gene are SQVTM and ANQGSEA. CDR3 length equals 16 residues. V was clipped by 2 bases and J by 4 bases; unmatched bases: 7. The CDR3 protein is CSVEPLLAGVYNEQFF. DNA of the CDR3: TGCAGCGTTGAACCATTACTAGCGGGGGTGTACAATGAGCAGTTCTTC.

The CDR3: CASSTQGTGNTIYF. CDR3 coding DNA: TGTGCCAGTAGTACGCAGGGGACTGGAAACACCATATATTTT. V is TRBV19 and J is TRBJ1-3, with D perhaps TRBD1 (6 bases). The CDR3 is 14 amino acids. Germline CDR1 LNHDA, CDR2 SQIVND (reference sequence). Trimming took 4 bases from V and 2 from J, leaving 9 bases between them.

This clone was detected only once. The V and J genes are TRBV5-1 and TRBJ2-3, with 9 bases matching TRBD2. The CDR3 is 15 residues long. Germline V gene sequence: CDR1 SGHRS, CDR2 YFSETQ. J was trimmed by 6 bases and V by 7 bases; bases with no gene match: 12. The CDR3 is CASWRNLAGMDTQYF. The CDR3 DNA follows: TGCGCCAGCTGGCGGAATCTAGCGGGGATGGATACGCAGTATTTT. The full variable domain, with the rest looked up from reference TRBV5-1 and TRBJ2-3, is KAGVTQTPRYLIKTRGQQVTLSCSPISGHRSVSWYQQTPGQGLQFLFEYFSETQRNKGNFPGRFSGRQFSNSRSEMNVSTLELGDSALYLCASWRNLAGMDTQYFGPGTRLTVL.

This clone was picked up a small number of times. CDR3 nucleotides: TGTGCCAGCAGTGAAAGCGGGGGGTTAGATACGCAGTATTTT. Protein: CASSESGGLDTQYF. V usage is TRBV6-1 and J usage is TRBJ2-3, with 9 positions matching TRBD2. The germline V gene has CDR1 MNHNS and CDR2 SASEGT. V lost 2 bases, J lost 5 bases, and 2 bases stayed unmatched. This CDR3 contains 14 residues.

This sequence joins TRBV2 and TRBJ2-2; D gene uncertain. The CDR3 is made up of 11 amino acids. Germline lookup yields CDR1 SNHLY and CDR2 FYNNEI. Trimming cost V 6 bases and J 7 bases, with 6 bases left between them. The CDR3 sequence is CASREHGELFF. The DNA of the CDR3 is TGTGCCAGCAGAGAACACGGGGAGCTGTTTTTT.

The rearrangement joins TRBV6-1 to TRBJ1-1, with 10 bases lining up with TRBD1. The CDR3 runs 19 residues. Germline values: CDR1 MNHNS, CDR2 SASEGT. With 3 bases clipped from V and 1 base from J, the junction kept 14 bases outside the gene matches. CDR3 loop: CASSEGQGKNPLPNTEAFF. CDR3 DNA sequence: TGTGCCAGCAGTGAGGGACAGGGGAAGAACCCCCTTCCGAACACTGAAGCTTTCTTT.

The V call is TRBV19, the J call TRBJ2-1, with D maybe TRBD2 (6 bases). CDR3 length equals 17 residues. V was pared by 7 bases and J by 1 base, with 20 bases between. CDR1 and CDR2 (germline): LNHDA, SQIVND (reference sequence). CDR3 region: CASTPLLAGPSYNEQFF. DNA of the CDR3: TGTGCCAGTACCCCCCTGTTGGCGGGACCGTCCTACAATGAGCAGTTCTTC.

This clone has only a few counts. The CDR3 here is CASSLARYNEQFF. The CDR3 nucleotides read TGTGCCAGCAGCTTAGCCCGCTACAATGAGCAGTTCTTC. V usage is TRBV11-2 and J usage is TRBJ2-1, with D uncertain. V was trimmed by 1 base and J by 3 bases, leaving 4 bases between them. The CDR3 is 13 residues long. Germline lookup yields CDR1 SGHAT and CDR2 FQNNGV.

The chain recombines TRBV7-9 with TRBJ2-1; D gene ambiguous. The germline V gene has CDR1 SEHNR and CDR2 FQNEAQ (reference sequence). The CDR3 consists of 15 residues. V lost 1 base to trimming and J lost 4 bases, with 11 bases between them. DNA of the CDR3: TGTGCCAGCAGCTTAGGAGTTGCTATATACAATGAGCAGTTCTTC. Protein: CASSLGVAIYNEQFF.

The chain combines TRBV19 with TRBJ1-3; TRBD1 matches 10 bases. The germline CDR1 and CDR2 sequences are LNHDA and SQIVND (reference sequence). Trimming at V came to 5 bases and at J to 7 bases, leaving 5 bases not matched to a gene. The CDR3 totals 14 residues. For the CDR3, the DNA is TGTGCCAGTAGTTTACCGGGACAGGGGAACACCATATATTTT. Translating it yields CASSLPGQGNTIYF.

The CDR3 is CASSFLRGRDEQFF. CDR3 DNA sequence: TGTGCCAGCAGCTTCCTCCGGGGGAGGGATGAGCAGTTCTTC. The chain carries TRBV7-9 and TRBJ2-1, with 7 bases fitting TRBD2. The germline V gene encodes CDR1 SEHNR and CDR2 FQNEAQ (reference sequence). This CDR3 contains 14 residues. The J segment lost 8 bases and the V segment lost 3 bases, leaving 7 bases of the junction unmatched.

V and J are TRBV2 and TRBJ1-2, with 12 bases matching TRBD1. There are 16 residues in the CDR3. CDR1 and CDR2 (germline): SNHLY, FYNNEI. After removal of 9 bases from V and 5 bases from J, the junction contained 13 bases not matched to a gene. The CDR3, as DNA: TGTGCCAGAGAGGGGGACAGGGGGCGAAGGGAGTATGGCTACACCTTC. This codes for CAREGDRGRREYGYTF.

The J gene is TRBJ1-6, the V gene TRBV7-3; 10 bases are a match to TRBD1. The CDR3 runs to 16 residues. Trimming took 2 bases from V and 10 from J; bases not matched to a gene: 8. Germline lookup yields CDR1 SGHTA and CDR2 FQGTGA. The CDR3 region has the DNA TGTGCCAGCAGCTTAGAAAGACAGGGGGCAGGATCACCCCTCCACTTT. Amino acids: CASSLERQGAGSPLHF.

The table lists this clone with a few counts. This chain connects TRBV7-6 to TRBJ2-5; TRBD2 agrees at 8 bases. Germline V gene sequence: CDR1 SGHVS, CDR2 FNYEAQ. The CDR3 runs 17 residues. J lost 5 bases, V lost 0 bases, and 11 bases had no gene match. CDR3: CASSLARQVAGSETQYF. The CDR3 DNA is TGTGCCAGCAGCTTAGCCCGACAGGTAGCGGGATCGGAGACCCAGTACTTC.